This T cell receptor (beta chain) was found in a study of control samples from healthy donors and cancer patients. This clone occurred a few times. Generated by immunoSEQ multiplex PCR, the TCRdb table keeps only in-frame clones and is missing some. Of roughly 150,000 clones listed, more than 85% are singletons. Trimming took off 10 bases at V and 1 base at J, with 7 bases between the two ends. This CDR3 is 11 amino acids long. From germline, CDR1 is ENHRY and CDR2 SYGVKD. The sequenced sample consisted of blood. The chain combines TRBV10-3 with TRBJ1-1; D uncertain. This TCR was recovered from a man between 18 and 35 years old in good health. The CDR3 loop is CATIANTEAFF. The CDR3, as DNA: TGTGCCACCATAGCGAACACTGAAGCTTTCTTT.